A selection of T cell receptor beta chains follows, all from one sample in a study of blood T cell repertoires in COVID-19. The method was immunoSEQ multiplex PCR; TCRdb's version includes in-frame clones alone and lacks a portion of them. Among 200,000 to 300,000 clones listed, roughly 86% were seen once. The sequenced sample was peripheral blood. The receptor set was obtained from a woman older than 75 with COVID-19, enrolled during active disease. The conserved cysteine and the conserved F or W are not part of the CDR3 here. Fields, in order: CDR3 protein, V gene, J gene.

CDR3aa: ASSPTGGYT
v_gene: TRBV6-5
j_gene: TRBJ1-2

CDR3aa: ASSYTLAGITDTQY
v_gene: TRBV6-5
j_gene: TRBJ2-3

CDR3aa: ASSWGDSTDTQY
v_gene: TRBV5-1
j_gene: TRBJ2-3

CDR3aa: ASSRSDFTDTQY
v_gene: TRBV4-2
j_gene: TRBJ2-3

CDR3aa: ASMGQGNTGELF
v_gene: TRBV9
j_gene: TRBJ2-2

CDR3aa: ASSGQLNTEAF
v_gene: TRBV6-2/TRBV6-3
j_gene: TRBJ1-1

CDR3aa: ASSTYRISGANVLT
v_gene: TRBV19
j_gene: TRBJ2-6

CDR3aa: ASSGQGGTEAF
v_gene: TRBV5-1
j_gene: TRBJ1-1

CDR3aa: ATSDFGTGEETQY
v_gene: TRBV24-1
j_gene: TRBJ2-5

CDR3aa: ASSFGEGGYQPQH
v_gene: TRBV5-6
j_gene: TRBJ1-5

CDR3aa: ASSSGATGTNEKLF
v_gene: TRBV5-1
j_gene: TRBJ1-4

CDR3aa: ATSRGTSGGAGSYNEQF
v_gene: TRBV15
j_gene: TRBJ2-1

CDR3aa: ASSSDGTGGTDTQY
v_gene: TRBV5-1
j_gene: TRBJ2-3

CDR3aa: ASSDRGYQETQY
v_gene: TRBV2
j_gene: TRBJ2-5

CDR3aa: ASSQQGRNSPLH
v_gene: TRBV27
j_gene: TRBJ1-6

CDR3aa: ASSIGQTYGYT
v_gene: TRBV6-5
j_gene: TRBJ1-2

CDR3aa: ASSPPWVGGATTDTQY
v_gene: TRBV27
j_gene: TRBJ2-3

CDR3aa: ASSLVTGGGNTIY
v_gene: TRBV7-2
j_gene: TRBJ1-3

CDR3aa: ASSSGTRTSNQPQH
v_gene: TRBV6-2/TRBV6-3
j_gene: TRBJ1-5

CDR3aa: ASSISVNYGYT
v_gene: TRBV19
j_gene: TRBJ1-2

CDR3aa: ASSSSSLGGSGELF
v_gene: TRBV2
j_gene: TRBJ2-2

CDR3aa: ASSFEGRVGETQY
v_gene: TRBV11-3
j_gene: TRBJ2-5

CDR3aa: ASSRQAYQPQH
v_gene: TRBV6-5
j_gene: TRBJ1-5

CDR3aa: ASRRGAGGTDTQY
v_gene: TRBV9
j_gene: TRBJ2-3

CDR3aa: ASSPDRGTGGYT
v_gene: TRBV18
j_gene: TRBJ1-2

CDR3aa: ASSRTSGADTQY
v_gene: TRBV6-5
j_gene: TRBJ2-3

CDR3aa: ASSPYQGTGELF
v_gene: TRBV3-1/TRBV3-2
j_gene: TRBJ2-2

CDR3aa: ASSIGYEDIEQY
v_gene: TRBV19
j_gene: TRBJ2-7

CDR3aa: ASRVQLPDTQY
v_gene: TRBV28
j_gene: TRBJ2-3

CDR3aa: ASSETGGIYEQY
v_gene: TRBV6-1
j_gene: TRBJ2-7

CDR3aa: ASSLAGTVGLGYT
v_gene: TRBV5-1
j_gene: TRBJ1-2

CDR3aa: ASRDGRGWNTEAF
v_gene: TRBV19
j_gene: TRBJ1-1

CDR3aa: ASSLNFISGNTIY
v_gene: TRBV6-5
j_gene: TRBJ1-3

CDR3aa: ATSDLFPSGGYNEQF
v_gene: TRBV24-1
j_gene: TRBJ2-1

CDR3aa: ASSFQGGRRQGGYT
v_gene: TRBV28
j_gene: TRBJ1-2

CDR3aa: SVGGGADTEAF
v_gene: TRBV29-1
j_gene: TRBJ1-1

CDR3aa: ASSSEGLNQPQH
v_gene: TRBV19
j_gene: TRBJ1-5

CDR3aa: ASSSRDRGRFEQY
v_gene: TRBV6-5
j_gene: TRBJ2-7

CDR3aa: ASSPDRDQPQH
v_gene: TRBV18
j_gene: TRBJ1-5

CDR3aa: AGGGWGEQY
v_gene: TRBV28
j_gene: TRBJ2-7

CDR3aa: ASSLPTDKGTDTQY
v_gene: TRBV5-1
j_gene: TRBJ2-3

CDR3aa: ASTSLQGVSRQY
v_gene: TRBV5-8
j_gene: TRBJ2-7

CDR3aa: ASSVGAQGGTEAF
v_gene: TRBV9
j_gene: TRBJ1-1

CDR3aa: ASTWQMKKYEQY
v_gene: TRBV21-1
j_gene: TRBJ2-7

CDR3aa: ATSRDRLTGNTEAF
v_gene: TRBV15
j_gene: TRBJ1-1

CDR3aa: ASSPSGGFTGELF
v_gene: TRBV7-3
j_gene: TRBJ2-2

CDR3aa: ASQFNRGGGYT
v_gene: TRBV2
j_gene: TRBJ1-2

CDR3aa: ASTAQGDTQY
v_gene: TRBV5-1
j_gene: TRBJ2-3

CDR3aa: ASTQGANTGELF
v_gene: TRBV6-5
j_gene: TRBJ2-2

CDR3aa: ASSAPLGSLPGELF
v_gene: TRBV9
j_gene: TRBJ2-2

CDR3aa: ASRSGSGANVLT
v_gene: TRBV6-5
j_gene: TRBJ2-6